The present entry profiles one TCR beta chain with its context. This sample was included in a study of blood T cell repertoires in COVID-19. In the study overall: The study drew acute and convalescent COVID-19 samples from the United States, Italy and Spain. PBMCs, B-cell-depleted T cells, or T cells provided the cDNA or gDNA that made up the material.

The germline V gene has CDR1 LNHDA and CDR2 SQIVND (reference sequence). The CDR3 runs 14 residues. Trimming removed 3 bases at V and 7 bases at J, with 13 bases between. As processed by the authors: From reference gene primer amplification, estimates of nucleated cell counts were derived. Libraries were prepared by immunoSEQ multiplex PCR; TCRdb keeps only in-frame clonotypes and omits some of them. The V and J calls and clone size come from that table; D and trimming were worked out from the DNA. The sample consists of approximately 150,000 clones, nearly 90% of them appearing once. This rearrangement joins TRBV19 to TRBJ1-5, with D tentatively TRBD1 (5 bases). The sequenced sample was peripheral blood. The clonotype was recovered from a man in his sixties or seventies with acute or convalescent COVID-19. CDR3: CASSIQGTGQPQHF. DNA of the CDR3: TGTGCCAGTAGTATTCAGGGAACTGGCCAGCCCCAGCATTTT.